The 32 T cell receptor beta chains listed next were all sequenced from one sample in a study of Graves' ophthalmopathy and Graves' hyperthyroidism. RNA served as the template for amplifying TCR beta CDR3 regions. Second-round multiplex PCR followed a first-round RT-PCR using HTBI primers. TCRdb re-called the multiplex PCR reads with MiXCR, one entry per CDR3 protein. The sample has hundreds of thousands of distinct CDR3 sequences, over 40% seen once. The sequenced material came from peripheral blood. The receptors come from an adult man with Graves' ophthalmopathy.

The rearrangement uses TRBV25-1 and TRBJ1-6, with a weak D call TRBD1 (6 bases). CDR1 and CDR2 from the germline V gene are MGHDK and SYGVNS. The CDR3 extends over 15 amino acids. Between the trimmed V and J ends, which lost 0 bases and 8 bases, there was a span of 11 bases. The CDR3 reads CASSEYAGVDSPLHF. Written as DNA, the CDR3 is TGTGCCAGCAGTGAATATGCAGGGGTTGATTCACCCCTCCACTTT.

CDR3 nucleotides: TGTGCCAGCAGCCAAGATAACGCCGCCTCCTACGAGCAGTACTTC. Its protein is CASSQDNAASYEQYF. V is TRBV4-2 and J is TRBJ2-7; D is ambiguous. Germline V gene sequence: CDR1 LGHNA, CDR2 YNFKEQ. The CDR3 is 15 amino acids. The V end was cut by 0 bases, the J end by 0 bases, with 9 bases between.

At least ten counts were recorded for this clonotype. The gene calls are TRBV19 and TRBJ2-7; 8 bases fit TRBD1. The trim removed 5 bases at V and 0 bases at J, leaving 6 bases unmatched. CDR1 is LNHDA, CDR2 SQIVND, per germline (reference sequence). CDR3 length equals 15 residues. CDR3 protein: CASSARTGNSYEQYF. The CDR3 region has the DNA TGTGCCAGTAGTGCCCGGACAGGGAACTCCTACGAGCAGTACTTC.

This chain links TRBV7-9 with TRBJ1-5; no clear D. Germline assignment: CDR1 SEHNR and CDR2 FQNEAQ (reference sequence). The CDR3 has 14 amino acids. V lost 5 bases, J lost 11 bases, and 19 bases lay in between. CDR3 nucleotides: TGTGCCAGCAGCAGTACGGCCTTTCAAGAGACCCAGCATTTT. It specifies CASSSTAFQETQHF.

This clonotype was found a few times. The J gene is TRBJ1-5, the V gene TRBV10-3; TRBD1 matches at 8 bases. CDR1 ENHRY and CDR2 SYGVKD come from the germline V gene. J lost 2 bases, V lost 10 bases, and 10 bases had no gene match. CDR3 size: 15 residues. The CDR3 here is CASRPGGLGNQPQHF. CDR3 DNA: TGTGCCAGCAGGCCAGGGGGCCTTGGCAATCAGCCCCAGCATTTT.

In the case of this clonotype: With a much larger clone just one base away, this may be a read error. The rearrangement uses TRBV15 and TRBJ2-2; maybe TRBD2 (5 bases). The CDR3 is made up of 14 amino acids. The V gene's germline CDR1 is LNHNV and CDR2 YYDKDF (reference sequence). The ends were cut back, 7 bases at V and 7 bases at J, with 16 bases in the middle. CDR3 loop: CATIRERAFGELFF. CDR3 in DNA: TGTGCCACCATACGCGAGAGGGCGTTCGGGGAGCTGTTTTTT.

The chain has TRBV5-8 and TRBJ1-1; the match to TRBD1 covers 9 bases. The CDR3 runs to 15 residues. Germline V lookup: CDR1 SGHTS, CDR2 YDEGEE. V gave up 4 bases and J gave up 5 bases; unmatched junction bases: 9. CDR3 nucleotides: TGTGCCAGCAGCCCTAACAGGGGGCGTTTGACTGAAGCTTTCTTT. It translates to CASSPNRGRLTEAFF.

This sequence joins TRBV6-5 and TRBJ2-7; TRBD2 is a possible D gene (5 bases). The CDR3 loop spans 14 amino acids. The V end was cut by 2 bases, the J end by 4 bases, with 12 bases between. Germline-derived CDR1 and CDR2 are MNHEY and SVGAGI. The CDR3 loop is CASSYTREGYEQYF. The DNA of the CDR3 is TGTGCCAGCAGTTACACGAGGGAAGGATACGAGCAGTACTTC.

This clonotype was seen a few times. The CDR3 spells CAWSMRQGDSPLHF. The CDR3 region has the DNA TGTGCCTGGAGTATGAGGCAGGGGGATTCACCCCTCCACTTT. V gene TRBV30 combines with J gene TRBJ1-6; 7 bases map to TRBD1. The CDR3 contains 14 residues. V was clipped by 2 bases and J by 8 bases; unmatched bases: 6. Germline V gene lookup returns CDR1 GTSNPN and CDR2 SVGIG (reference sequence).

As to this clonotype: At one boundary the junction diverges from the germline segment, which might be a read error. DNA of the CDR3: TGCGCCAGCAGCCACCCTCGGCGGCGGGGCCCAGGGACCGGGGAGCTGTTTTTT. The encoded protein is CASSHPRRRGPGTGELFF. The chain is built from TRBV25-1 and TRBJ2-2, with D possibly TRBD2 on 6 matching bases. The germline V gene has CDR1 MGHDK and CDR2 SYGVNS. The CDR3 covers 18 residues.

This clonotype was detected many times. This chain's CDR3 is CASSLIAGQHTEAFF. The CDR3 region has the DNA TGTGCCAGCAGCTTAATAGCAGGGCAACATACTGAAGCTTTCTTT. This rearrangement joins TRBV7-2 to TRBJ1-1, with TRBD1 as a possible D gene (5 bases). From germline, CDR1 is SGHTA and CDR2 FQGNSA. CDR3 length: 15 residues. The V end was cut by 2 bases, the J end by 5 bases, with 15 bases between.

Remarks on this clonotype: Being one base from a much bigger clone, this may be a read error. The genes are TRBV7-3 and TRBJ1-1; D uncertain. The CDR3 runs 12 residues. Germline assignment: CDR1 SGHTA and CDR2 FQGTGA. The CDR3, as DNA: TGTGCCAGCAACCCACCTGGAACTGAAGCTTCCTTT. Translated, it gives CASNPPGTEASF.

At least ten counts were recorded for this clonotype. This chain joins TRBV7-2 and TRBJ1-4; unclear D gene. The CDR3 extends over 13 amino acids. CDR1 and CDR2 from the germline V gene are SGHTA and FQGNSA. Between the trimmed V and J ends, which lost 4 bases and 8 bases, there was a span of 11 bases. Here the CDR3 reads CASSSRLWEKLFF. CDR3 bases: TGTGCCAGCAGCTCTAGATTATGGGAAAAACTGTTTTTT. The variable domain in full, completed from reference TRBV7-2 and TRBJ1-4, reads GAGVSQSPSNKVTEKGKDVELRCDPISGHTALYWYRQSLGQGLEFLIYFQGNSAPDKSGLPSDRFSAERTGGSVSTLTIQRTQQEDSAVYLCASSSRLWEKLFFGSGTQLSVL.

The table lists this clonotype with many counts. The chain combines TRBV14 with TRBJ1-1; D is unresolved. Germline values: CDR1 SGHDN, CDR2 FVKESK. The V and J ends lost 0 bases and 4 bases respectively, with 12 bases between them. The CDR3 spans 15 residues. CDR3: CASSQDWRGGTEAFF. CDR3 in DNA: TGTGCCAGCAGCCAAGATTGGCGGGGAGGCACTGAAGCTTTCTTT. Filled out from reference TRBV14 and TRBJ1-1, the complete variable domain reads EAGVTQFPSHSVIEKGQTVTLRCDPISGHDNLYWYRRVMGKEIKFLLHFVKESKQDESGMPNNRFLAERTGGTYSTLKVQPAELEDSGVYFCASSQDWRGGTEAFFGQGTRLTVV.

The genes are TRBV7-9 and TRBJ2-7; possibly TRBD2 for D (6 bases). The CDR3 totals 13 residues. Germline assignment: CDR1 SEHNR and CDR2 FQNEAQ (reference sequence). V dropped 3 bases and J dropped 5 bases, with 11 bases sitting between them. CDR3 DNA sequence: TGTGCCAGCAGCTTCCAGGGAGGCGACGAGCAGTACTTC. Translated: CASSFQGGDEQYF.

This clonotype was seen at least ten times. This chain joins TRBV20-1 and TRBJ2-5, with 8 positions matching TRBD2. From germline, CDR1 is DFQATT and CDR2 SNEGSKA (reference sequence). This CDR3 contains 15 residues. After removal of 3 bases from V and 1 base from J, the junction contained 7 bases not matched to a gene. The CDR3 DNA is TGCAGTGCTAGCCAGCGGGAGAGCCTCCAAGAGACCCAGTACTTC. This translates into CSASQRESLQETQYF.

V is TRBV7-8 and J is TRBJ2-5; tentatively, D is TRBD1 (6 bases). V was clipped by 3 bases and J by 2 bases, with 10 bases between them. Germline values: CDR1 SGHVS, CDR2 FQNEAQ. The CDR3 totals 14 residues. CDR3 region: CASSFWDTQETQYF. The CDR3 bases are TGTGCCAGCAGCTTCTGGGACACTCAAGAGACCCAGTACTTC.

This clonotype showed up many times. The rearrangement links TRBV7-9 to TRBJ2-5; D is tentatively TRBD1 or TRBD2 (6 bases each). V was trimmed by 6 bases and J by 3 bases, leaving 17 bases between them. Germline-derived CDR1 and CDR2 are SEHNR and FQNEAQ (reference sequence). The CDR3 extends over 15 amino acids. The CDR3: CASSPTGSGEETQYF. CDR3 DNA: TGTGCCAGCAGTCCCACAGGGTCGGGGGAAGAGACCCAGTACTTC. The whole variable domain, remainder taken from reference TRBV7-9 and TRBJ2-5, is DTGVSQNPRHKITKRGQNVTFRCDPISEHNRLYWYRQTLGQGPEFLTYFQNEAQLEKSRLLSDRFSAERPKGSFSTLEIQRTEQGDSAMYLCASSPTGSGEETQYFGPGTRLLVL.

This clonotype was counted ten times or more. Sequence at one end of the junction differs from germline and may be a read error. The chain joins TRBV5-1 to TRBJ1-2, with D unclear. The CDR3 runs to 12 residues. Germline-derived CDR1 and CDR2 are SGHRS and YFSETQ. This CDR3 is CASSLDQAAPHF. In DNA, the CDR3 is TGCGCCAGCAGCTTGGATCAGGCGGCCCCCCACTTC.

Comment on this clonotype: This could be a read error, since a much larger clone is one nucleotide away. The chain carries TRBV12-3 or TRBV12-4 and TRBJ2-5, with a possible D match to TRBD1 (6 bases). CDR3 size: 12 residues. CDR3 protein: CASTRDKEAQYF. The DNA of the CDR3 is TGTGCCAGCACCCGGGACAAAGAGGCCCAGTACTTC.

This clonotype was seen at least ten times. The genes are TRBV4-3 and TRBJ2-2, with D possibly being TRBD1 (6 bases). Trimming took off 3 bases at V and 4 bases at J, with 15 bases between the two ends. CDR1 is LGHNA, CDR2 YSLEER, per germline. The CDR3 runs 16 residues. CDR3 loop: CASSHSRDISTGELFF. The CDR3 DNA follows: TGCGCCAGCAGCCACAGCCGGGACATAAGCACCGGGGAGCTGTTTTTT.

This clonotype appeared a few times. The genes are TRBV19 and TRBJ2-7, with D tentatively TRBD1 (7 bases). The CDR3 totals 14 residues. Between the trimmed V and J ends, which lost 3 bases and 4 bases, there was a span of 13 bases. Germline CDR1 reads LNHDA; CDR2 reads SQIVND (reference sequence). This chain's CDR3 is CASSIGGTDYEQYF. As DNA, the CDR3 is TGTGCCAGTAGTATTGGGGGGACAGATTACGAGCAGTACTTC.

J is TRBJ2-7 and V is TRBV2; tentatively, D is TRBD1 (5 bases). Gene TRBJ2-1 matches the end of the DNA better, so the J call may be wrong. Looked up from germline, CDR1 is SNHLY and CDR2 is FYNNEI. This CDR3 comprises 12 residues. The chain's CDR3 is CASSGTLGEQFF. CDR3 coding DNA: TGTGCCAGCAGTGGGACATTGGGTGAGCAGTTCTTC.

CDR3 protein: CASSERREIYGYTF. The CDR3 DNA reads as TGTGCCAGCAGTGAAAGGCGGGAGATCTATGGCTACACCTTC. The chain joins TRBV5-4 to TRBJ1-2, with D unclear. Trimming cost V 5 bases and J 4 bases, with 15 bases left between them. The CDR3 contains 14 residues. Germline V gives CDR1 SGHNT, CDR2 YYREEE (reference sequence).

The genes are TRBV25-1 and TRBJ1-6; 7 nucleotides align to TRBD1. Germline V gene sequence: CDR1 MGHDK, CDR2 SYGVNS. This CDR3 is 14 amino acids long. The V segment lost 5 bases and the J segment 8 bases; nucleotides outside the gene matches: 6. Written as DNA, the CDR3 is TGTGCCAGCAGTTCTACAGGGGTGGATTCACCCCTCCACTTT. Translated, it gives CASSSTGVDSPLHF.

This chain links TRBV7-2 with TRBJ1-1, with D possibly TRBD1 on 6 matching bases. V lost 6 bases to trimming and J lost 4 bases, with 12 bases between them. From germline, CDR1 is SGHTA and CDR2 FQGNSA. CDR3 size: 13 residues. DNA of the CDR3: TGTGCCAGCAGTCAAAACAGGGCCACTGAAGCTTTCTTT. Its translation is CASSQNRATEAFF. Supplemented by reference TRBV7-2 and TRBJ1-1, the full variable domain reads GAGVSQSPSNKVTEKGKDVELRCDPISGHTALYWYRQSLGQGLEFLIYFQGNSAPDKSGLPSDRFSAERTGGSVSTLTIQRTQQEDSAVYLCASSQNRATEAFFGQGTRLTVV.

The rearrangement joins TRBV12-3 or TRBV12-4 to TRBJ2-2; TRBD2 might be the D (5 bases). Trimming removed 0 bases at V and 5 bases at J, with 10 bases between. This CDR3 is built from 15 residues. CDR3 sequence (DNA): TGTGCCAGCAGTTTAGCGGCCCCGGGAACCGGGGAGCTGTTTTTT. It encodes CASSLAAPGTGELFF.

In this sample, this clonotype turned up many times. The chain couples TRBV25-1 to TRBJ2-7; TRBD2 matches at 9 bases. In germline, CDR1 is MGHDK, CDR2 SYGVNS. The length of the CDR3 is 13 residues. Trimming took 2 bases from V and 6 from J; bases not matched to a gene: 2. The CDR3 DNA is TGTGCCAGCAGTGAAACACTAGCGGGCGAGCAGTACTTC. This encodes CASSETLAGEQYF.

This clonotype was seen repeatedly, ten times or more. The CDR3 spells CASSLEQRETQYF. As DNA, the CDR3 is TGTGCCAGCAGCTTGGAGCAGCGAGAGACCCAGTACTTC. The V call is TRBV5-4, the J call TRBJ2-5; the D is unclear. This CDR3 contains 13 residues. The ends were cut back, 0 bases at V and 4 bases at J, with 7 bases in the middle. Per germline, CDR1 SGHNT and CDR2 YYREEE (reference sequence).

This clonotype was observed at least ten times. The V call is TRBV4-2, the J call TRBJ2-5, with D hard to call. Germline V gene sequence: CDR1 LGHNA, CDR2 YNFKEQ. Trimming shortened V by 0 bases and J by 6 bases, and 17 bases separated the two germline ends. This CDR3 is built from 16 residues. CDR3 loop: CASSQDRSTEGQTQYF. The CDR3 DNA is TGTGCCAGCAGCCAAGACCGGAGTACGGAAGGACAGACCCAGTACTTC.

This clonotype was seen a single time. A single base separates this from a much larger clone, so it may be a read error. V is TRBV19 and J is TRBJ2-7; tentatively, D is TRBD1 (5 bases). The germline CDR1 and CDR2 sequences are LNHDA and SQIVND (reference sequence). The CDR3 spans 16 residues. CDR3 DNA: TGTGCCAGTCGAGCAAGGGGTCCACCCTCCTCCTACGAGCAGCACTTC. It encodes CASRARGPPSSYEQHF.

About this clonotype itself: Just one base apart from a much larger clone, this may be a read error. This chain links TRBV6-1 with TRBJ1-5; 7 nucleotides match TRBD1. CDR3 length: 13 residues. V trimming: 3 bases; J trimming: 5 bases; junction bases outside the gene matches: 1. In germline, CDR1 is MNHNS, CDR2 SASEGT. Written as DNA, the CDR3 is TGTGCCAGCAGTGAGGACAGGCATCAGCCCCAGCATTTT. This codes for CASSEDRHQPQHF.